A single sample gave rise to the 3 T cell receptor beta chains below, sequenced in a study of CD4 T cells in relation to SARS-CoV-2 and coronaviruses. Unexposed donor CD4+ T cells date from 2011-2018, before the COVID-19 pandemic. The method was immunoSEQ multiplex PCR; TCRdb's version includes in-frame clones alone and lacks a portion of them. The sample comprises roughly 68,000 clones, approximately 93% of which are singletons, and about 0.23% rests with the top ten. The sample taken for sequencing was naive CD4+ T cells from PBMCs. The subset is: naive CD4+ T cells isolated by negative enrichment. All receptors derive from a human donor in good health.

The chain links TRBV3-1 (or the pseudogene TRBV3-2) to TRBJ2-3; TRBD1 or TRBD2 may be the D gene (6 bases each). The V gene's germline CDR1 is LGHDT and CDR2 YNNKEL (reference sequence). The length of the CDR3 is 16 residues. Trimming shortened V by 2 bases and J by 2 bases, and 14 bases separated the two germline ends. The CDR3 sequence is CASSQWWGAITDTQYF. The CDR3 nucleotides read TGTGCCAGCAGCCAATGGTGGGGGGCGATCACAGATACGCAGTATTTT.

The chain employs TRBV5-1 and TRBJ2-3; TRBD1 might be the D (6 bases). The germline CDR1 and CDR2 sequences are SGHRS and YFSETQ. With 4 bases removed from V and 0 bases from J, the gap between germline ends came to 12 bases. CDR3 size: 15 residues. CDR3 nucleotide sequence: TGCGCCAGCAGCCTGGGGACAACCAGCACAGATACGCAGTATTTT. Its translation is CASSLGTTSTDTQYF. Filled out from reference TRBV5-1 and TRBJ2-3, the complete variable domain reads KAGVTQTPRYLIKTRGQQVTLSCSPISGHRSVSWYQQTPGQGLQFLFEYFSETQRNKGNFPGRFSGRQFSNSRSEMNVSTLELGDSALYLCASSLGTTSTDTQYFGPGTRLTVL.

This rearrangement joins TRBV6-5 to TRBJ1-5; D ambiguous. Germline CDR1 MNHEY, CDR2 SVGAGI. Trimming took off 0 bases at V and 0 bases at J, with 6 bases between the two ends. This CDR3 spans 15 amino acids. CDR3 bases: TGTGCCAGCAGTTACTCGAGTAATAGCAATCAGCCCCAGCATTTT. Protein sequence: CASSYSSNSNQPQHF.